The 8 T cell receptor beta chains below were found in one sample sequenced in a study of blood T cell repertoires in COVID-19. Using immunoSEQ multiplex PCR, the repertoire was profiled, and TCRdb retains in-frame clones only, with some absent. This table holds under 200,000 clones, 80% found once. Sample: peripheral blood. These receptors all stem from a man between 65 and 79 years old with active or convalescent COVID-19.

The chain couples TRBV9 to TRBJ1-6, with a tentative D call TRBD1 (5 bases). V lost 9 bases and J lost 7, with 14 bases in between. Germline CDR1 and CDR2: SGDLS and YYNGEE. The CDR3 extends over 13 amino acids. The CDR3 sequence: CATSTRANSPLHF. DNA of the CDR3: TGTGCCACCTCCACCAGGGCGAATTCACCCCTCCACTTT.

This clone came up a few times. As DNA, the CDR3 is TGCGCCAGCAGCTTGGGGACAGCCAATAATTCACCCCTCCACTTT. Encoded protein: CASSLGTANNSPLHF. The chain has TRBV5-1 and TRBJ1-6; possibly TRBD1 for D (6 bases). The CDR3 spans 15 residues. Trimming removed 0 bases from V and 5 bases from J, with 9 bases in between. The V gene's germline CDR1 is SGHRS and CDR2 YFSETQ.

The chain recombines TRBV6-5 with TRBJ2-7; 9 positions match TRBD2. Germline values: CDR1 MNHEY, CDR2 SVGAGI. The CDR3 totals 15 residues. The ends lost 7 bases at V and 3 bases at J; junction bases unmatched: 10. In nucleotides, the CDR3 is TGTGCCAGCACTACCGGGACTAGCCGGGACTACGAGCAGTACTTC. Protein sequence: CASTTGTSRDYEQYF.

The chain recombines TRBV3-1 (or the pseudogene TRBV3-2) with TRBJ1-3; 7 bases line up with TRBD1. The V gene end was trimmed by 5 bases and the J gene end by 0 bases; junction bases not matched to a gene: 4. CDR3 size: 15 residues. CDR1 and CDR2 from the germline V gene are LGHDT and YNNKEL (reference sequence). The CDR3: CASSKQGNSGNTIYF. The CDR3 DNA reads as TGTGCCAGCAGCAAACAGGGGAACTCTGGAAACACCATATATTTT.

A word on this clone: The same CDR3 is also encoded by other DNA sequences in this sample. The chain couples TRBV9 to TRBJ2-1; no clear D. V was cut by 4 bases and J by 8 bases, with 10 bases left in between. Per germline, CDR1 SGDLS and CDR2 YYNGEE. The CDR3 extends over 12 amino acids. CDR3 amino acids: CASSILGYEQFF. DNA of the CDR3: TGTGCCAGCAGCATACTTGGTTATGAGCAGTTCTTC.

The chain carries TRBV15 and TRBJ1-1; D perhaps matches TRBD1 (6 bases). Germline V lookup: CDR1 LNHNV, CDR2 YYDKDF (reference sequence). Trimming shortened V by 5 bases and J by 3 bases, and 22 bases separated the two germline ends. The CDR3 runs to 17 residues. The CDR3 sequence: CATSGILRGGLDTEAFF. DNA for the CDR3: TGTGCCACCAGCGGTATATTAAGGGGGGGCTTGGACACTGAAGCTTTCTTT. The whole variable domain, filled in from reference TRBV15 and TRBJ1-1, reads DAMVIQNPRYQVTQFGKPVTLSCSQTLNHNVMYWYQQKSSQAPKLLFHYYDKDFNNEADTPDNFQSRRPNTSFCFLDIRSPGLGDTAMYLCATSGILRGGLDTEAFFGQGTRLTVV.

The rearrangement links TRBV10-3 to TRBJ2-5, with 9 nucleotides matching TRBD2. CDR3 length: 16 amino acids. The V gene end was trimmed by 3 bases and the J gene end by 4 bases; junction bases not matched to a gene: 9. In germline, CDR1 is ENHRY, CDR2 SYGVKD. CDR3 bases: TGTGCCATCAGTGAACGTGGAGCGGGAGGTGGAGAGACCCAGTACTTC. Amino acid sequence: CAISERGAGGGETQYF.

V usage is TRBV3-1 (or the pseudogene TRBV3-2) and J usage is TRBJ1-4; D unresolved. The CDR3 covers 15 residues. Germline values: CDR1 LGHDT, CDR2 YNNKEL (reference sequence). Trimming stripped 3 bases from V and 6 bases from J, with 14 bases between. CDR3 protein: CASSQFKDADEKLFF. CDR3 coding DNA: TGTGCCAGCAGCCAGTTCAAGGATGCGGATGAAAAACTGTTTTTT.